This is a list of T cell receptor beta chains from one sample in a study of blood T cells in healthy people across ages. MiXCR was run by TCRdb on the 5' RACE reads, yielding one entry per CDR3 protein. The sample lists hundreds of thousands of distinct CDR3 sequences, about 56% occurring once. The sequencing input was blood. These receptors all stem from a man aged 40-49 years in good health. Both conserved end residues are part of each CDR3. The D gene is left open where the match is weak. Clone sizes are given selectively: once, few, many, or a class where the clone is expanded.

>once|TRBJ2-7|TRBV29-1|TRBD1
TGCAGCGTTGCGGGACAGAACTACGAGCAGTACTTC
CSVAGQNYEQYF
>NA|TRBJ1-1|TRBV20-1|NA
TGCAGTGCTCTCGCGGGCGGGGGGGAAGGGACTGAAGCTTTCTTT
CSALAGGGEGTEAFF
>NA|TRBJ2-7|TRBV2|NA
TGTGCCAGCAGGGACGTCCTCCCCTTGTACGAGCAGTACTTC
CASRDVLPLYEQYF
>few|TRBJ2-5|TRBV6-2/TRBV6-3|NA
TGTGCCAGCAGTTACTTGACATCTCCAACGAGGGAGACCCAGTACTTC
CASSYLTSPTRETQYF
>NA|TRBJ1-6|TRBV9|NA
TGTGCCAGCAGCGTAGGGGCGACGGGGCGAAATTCACCCCTCCACTTT
CASSVGATGRNSPLHF
>NA|TRBJ1-5|TRBV7-6|TRBD1
TGTGCCAGCAGCTTATCAGGGGGCGTCAATCAGCCCCAGCATTTT
CASSLSGGVNQPQHF
>NA|TRBJ1-6|TRBV29-1|NA
TGCAGCGACATCGCAGGCGGCGGGGCCTATAATTCACCCCTCCACTTT
CSDIAGGGAYNSPLHF
>NA|TRBJ2-1|TRBV28|TRBD2
TGTGCCAGCAGGGAGTTAGCGGGAGGGTTAAATGAGCAGTTCTTC
CASRELAGGLNEQFF
>few|TRBJ2-7|TRBV7-6|NA
TGTGCCAGCAGCCTACAGGAGGGGTACGAGCAGTACTTC
CASSLQEGYEQYF
>NA|TRBJ2-1|TRBV20-1|TRBD2
TGCAGTGCTTATGCCACTAGCGGGGTTTACAATGAGCAGTTCTTC
CSAYATSGVYNEQFF
>few|TRBJ1-2|TRBV5-1|TRBD1
TGCGCCAGCCAAGACAGGGGCTATGGCTACACCTTC
CASQDRGYGYTF
>few|TRBJ2-5|TRBV12-3/TRBV12-4|TRBD2
TGTGCCAGCAGTCCGGGACTAGCGGCGTCCTACAATGAGCAGTACTTC
CASSPGLAASYNEQYF
>NA|TRBJ2-1|TRBV11-2|NA
TGTGCCAGCAGCTTAAATTACGGTGAGCAGTTCTTC
CASSLNYGEQFF
>NA|TRBJ2-3|TRBV5-1|NA
TGCGCCAGCAGCCAGTCCCCAGGACAGATTAGCACAGATACGCAGTATTTT
CASSQSPGQISTDTQYF
>few|TRBJ1-6|TRBV5-1|NA
TGCGCCAGCAGCTTGTGGGATTCTAATTCACCCCTCCACTTT
CASSLWDSNSPLHF
>NA|TRBJ2-1|TRBV20-1|TRBD2
TGCAGTGCTAGGGAGGGACTAGTGCCTGAGCAGTTCTTC
CSAREGLVPEQFF
>NA|TRBJ1-2|TRBV29-1|NA
TGCAGCGTACAACAAGGGGGTCCCTATGGCTACACCTTC
CSVQQGGPYGYTF
>few|TRBJ2-1|TRBV27|TRBD2
TGTGCCAGCTTGGGAGGACTAGCGGGGGACAATGAGCAGTTCTTC
CASLGGLAGDNEQFF
>NA|TRBJ2-1|TRBV20-1|NA
TGCAGTGCTAGAGGGACCAACACCTACAATGAGCGGTTCTTC
CSARGTNTYNERFF
>once|TRBJ2-7|TRBV7-8|NA
TGTGCCAGCAGCTTCGACGGACACTACGAGCAGTACTTC
CASSFDGHYEQYF
>NA|TRBJ2-1|TRBV20-1|TRBD2
TGCAGTGCCCCCAAACGAGCGGGAGGAAATGAGCAGTTCTTC
CSAPKRAGGNEQFF
>few|TRBJ2-7|TRBV6-1|NA
TGTGCCAGCAGGGACGTGGGCCCCTACGAGCAGTACTTC
CASRDVGPYEQYF
>NA|TRBJ2-1|TRBV11-2|TRBD1
TGTGCCAGCAGCCGACAGGGGGTTTACGAGCAGTTCTTC
CASSRQGVYEQFF
>NA|TRBJ1-5|TRBV6-1|NA
TGTGCCAGCATTTCCGAAGGGTCTAATCAGCCCCAGCATTTT
CASISEGSNQPQHF
>NA|TRBJ2-1|TRBV20-1|NA
TGCAGTGCTAGCCCAACCGGATCCTACAATGAGCAGTTCTTC
CSASPTGSYNEQFF
>NA|TRBJ2-7|TRBV28|TRBD1
TGTGCCAGCAGTGCGCCAGGGGGCATTCTCGCCGAGCAGTACTTC
CASSAPGGILAEQYF
>NA|TRBJ2-7|TRBV20-1|NA
TGCAGTGCTAGAAACCGCGAGGGGCTCTCCTACGAGCAGTACTTC
CSARNREGLSYEQYF
>NA|TRBJ2-2|TRBV6-5|NA
TGTGCCAGCAGTACAAACAGGGCCGGGGAGCTGTTTTTT
CASSTNRAGELFF
>NA|TRBJ2-3|TRBV12-3/TRBV12-4|NA
TGTGCCAGCAGTTTCTGGGTCGACACAGATACGCAGTATTTT
CASSFWVDTDTQYF
>NA|TRBJ1-6|TRBV18|NA
TGTGCCAGCTCCCGGGGAGTCGGGTCACCCCTCCACTTT
CASSRGVGSPLHF
>NA|TRBJ2-7|TRBV12-3/TRBV12-4|NA
TGTGCCTGCAGTTTAGGGGGGTTAAACAATGAGCAGTACTTC
CACSLGGLNNEQYF
>NA|TRBJ2-1|TRBV5-5|NA
TGTGCCAGCAGCTTCCAGGGGAGGAACTACAATGAGCAGTTCTTC
CASSFQGRNYNEQFF
>NA|TRBJ2-4|TRBV6-2/TRBV6-3|TRBD2
TGTGCCAGCAGTTACTCGGGACTAGCCAATGAGCAGTACTTC
CASSYSGLANEQYF
>few|TRBJ2-3|TRBV29-1|TRBD2
TGCAGCGCAGATCGGACTAGCGGGGGATCGCAGGATACGCAGTATTTT
CSADRTSGGSQDTQYF
>many|TRBJ1-4|TRBV29-1|NA
TGCAGCGTTCTGAGTGAAAAACTGTTTTTT
CSVLSEKLFF
>NA|TRBJ2-7|TRBV7-9|NA
TGTGCCAGCAGCTTCATTCAGGGATACGAGCAGTACTTC
CASSFIQGYEQYF
>few|TRBJ2-7|TRBV12-3/TRBV12-4|TRBD1
TGTGCCAGCAAGTTAGGGACAGGATCCTACGAGCAGTACTTC
CASKLGTGSYEQYF
>NA|TRBJ1-2|TRBV7-9|NA
TGTGCCAGCAGCTTTCAAGGGTTGGATGGCTACACCTTC
CASSFQGLDGYTF
>NA|TRBJ2-7|TRBV20-1|TRBD2
TGCAGTGCTGGACTAGCGGAGCACTACAATGAGCAGTACTTC
CSAGLAEHYNEQYF
>NA|TRBJ2-5|TRBV10-3|NA
TGTGTCATCAGTGAGTCGGAACGGCGGAGCCACCAAGAGACCCAGTACTTC
CVISESERRSHQETQYF
>NA|TRBJ1-1|TRBV7-2|NA
TGTGCCAGCAGCCTACCGGGACGGCCAGGTGAAGCTTTCTTT
CASSLPGRPGEAFF
>NA|TRBJ1-1|TRBV7-2|NA
TGTGCCAGCAGCTTACGTCCGGTGCCAAACACTGAAGCTTTCTTT
CASSLRPVPNTEAFF
>NA|TRBJ1-5|TRBV2|NA
TGTGCCAGCAGTGAAAGAGGAGGCAATCAGCCCCAGCATTTT
CASSERGGNQPQHF
>NA|TRBJ1-5|TRBV10-3|NA
TGTGCCATCAGTGAGGGCAATCAGCCCCAGCATTTT
CAISEGNQPQHF
>NA|TRBJ1-2|TRBV7-8|NA
TGTGCCAGCAGCTCGCAAGGGACGTCGGGGAGCTACACCTTC
CASSSQGTSGSYTF
>NA|TRBJ2-3|TRBV6-1|TRBD1
TGTGCCAGCAGTGGACAGGGGGGGGACACAGATACGCAGTATTTT
CASSGQGGDTDTQYF
>NA|TRBJ1-4|TRBV30|NA
TGTGCCTGGAGTACTGGGAACAGGATGGTGTTTTTT
CAWSTGNRMVFF
>NA|TRBJ2-1|TRBV28|NA
TGTGCCAGCAATAGGCCAACCTCCATCTACAATGAGCAGTTCTTC
CASNRPTSIYNEQFF